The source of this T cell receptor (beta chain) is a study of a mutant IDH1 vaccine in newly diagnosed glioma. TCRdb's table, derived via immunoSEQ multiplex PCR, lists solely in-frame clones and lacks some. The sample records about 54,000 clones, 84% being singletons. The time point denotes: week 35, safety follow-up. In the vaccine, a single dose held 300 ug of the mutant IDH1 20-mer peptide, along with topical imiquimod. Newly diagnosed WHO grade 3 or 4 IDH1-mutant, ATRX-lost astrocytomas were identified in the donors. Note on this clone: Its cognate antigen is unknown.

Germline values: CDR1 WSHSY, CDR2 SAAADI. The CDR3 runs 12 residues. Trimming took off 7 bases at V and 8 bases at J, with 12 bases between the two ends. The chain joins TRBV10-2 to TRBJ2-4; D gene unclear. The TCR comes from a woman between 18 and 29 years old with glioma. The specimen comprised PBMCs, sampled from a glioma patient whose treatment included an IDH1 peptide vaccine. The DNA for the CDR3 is TGCGCCAGCACCGGGTTGATGGACATTCAGTACTTC. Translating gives CASTGLMDIQYF.